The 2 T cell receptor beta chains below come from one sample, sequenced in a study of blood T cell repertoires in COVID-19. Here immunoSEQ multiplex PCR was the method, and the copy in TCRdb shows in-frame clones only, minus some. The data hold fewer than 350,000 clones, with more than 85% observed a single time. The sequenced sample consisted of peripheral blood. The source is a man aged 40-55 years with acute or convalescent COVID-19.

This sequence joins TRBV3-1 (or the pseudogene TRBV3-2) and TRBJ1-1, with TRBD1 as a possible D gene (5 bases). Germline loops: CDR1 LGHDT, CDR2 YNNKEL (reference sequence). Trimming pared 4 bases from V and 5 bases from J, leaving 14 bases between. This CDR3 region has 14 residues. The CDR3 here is CASSPGDFGTEAFF. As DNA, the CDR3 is TGTGCCAGCAGCCCCGGGGACTTCGGGACTGAAGCTTTCTTT.

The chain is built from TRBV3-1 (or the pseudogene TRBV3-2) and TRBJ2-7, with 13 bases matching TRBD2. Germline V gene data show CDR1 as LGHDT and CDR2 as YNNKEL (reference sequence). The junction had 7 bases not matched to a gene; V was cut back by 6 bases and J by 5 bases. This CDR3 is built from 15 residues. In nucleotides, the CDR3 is TGTGCCAGCAGGCCCGGGACTAGCGGGGCCCACGAGCAGTACTTC. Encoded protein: CASRPGTSGAHEQYF.